A selection of T cell receptor beta chains follows, all from one sample in a study of blood T cell repertoires in COVID-19. The table came from immunoSEQ multiplex PCR; TCRdb's copy has only in-frame clones and leaves some out. The sample shows approximately 250,000 clones, around 89% of them seen only once. Input material: PBMCs or T cells enriched from blood (not recorded which). The origin of the receptors is a woman aged 40-49 years with acute COVID-19. Both conserved end residues are part of each CDR3. Fields, in order: CDR3 DNA, CDR3 protein, J gene, D gene, V gene, CDR3 length, clone size. A D gene is named only where the DNA matches it firmly. Only part of the rows carry a size: once, few, many, or a class if the clone is expanded.

CDR3 DNA: TGTGCCTGGAGAGGGGGGGGCACTGAAGCTTTCTTT; CDR3 protein: CAWRGGGTEAFF; J gene: TRBJ1-1; D gene: -; V gene: TRBV30; CDR3 length: 12; clone size: -
CDR3 DNA: TGTGCCAGCAGTTACCCGGGTCTTACCTACAATGAGCAGTTCTTC; CDR3 protein: CASSYPGLTYNEQFF; J gene: TRBJ2-1; D gene: -; V gene: TRBV6-5; CDR3 length: 15; clone size: -
CDR3 DNA: TGCAGCGTCAACCGGGACAGCAACACTGAAGCTTTCTTT; CDR3 protein: CSVNRDSNTEAFF; J gene: TRBJ1-1; D gene: TRBD1; V gene: TRBV29-1; CDR3 length: 13; clone size: -
CDR3 DNA: TGTGCCACCAGTGACCCCGGGACTAGGGGGCCAGGTGCGCAGTATTTT; CDR3 protein: CATSDPGTRGPGAQYF; J gene: TRBJ2-3; D gene: -; V gene: TRBV24-1; CDR3 length: 16; clone size: many
CDR3 DNA: TGTGCCACCAGGGGACTAACAGGGGGCGCGAGCACTGAAGCTTTCTTT; CDR3 protein: CATRGLTGGASTEAFF; J gene: TRBJ1-1; D gene: TRBD1; V gene: TRBV24-1; CDR3 length: 16; clone size: once
CDR3 DNA: TGTGCCTGGAGTAGAGCGTTTAACACTGAAGCTTTCTTT; CDR3 protein: CAWSRAFNTEAFF; J gene: TRBJ1-1; D gene: -; V gene: TRBV30; CDR3 length: 13; clone size: once
CDR3 DNA: TGCGCCAGCAGCCCTGGGACTAGCGGGAGTGAGTTCTTC; CDR3 protein: CASSPGTSGSEFF; J gene: TRBJ2-1; D gene: TRBD2; V gene: TRBV5-1; CDR3 length: 13; clone size: -
CDR3 DNA: TGTGCCAGCAGCCATCCTCCCCGACAGGGGGGTAGACAAGAGACCCAGTACTTC; CDR3 protein: CASSHPPRQGGRQETQYF; J gene: TRBJ2-5; D gene: TRBD1; V gene: TRBV3-1/TRBV3-2; CDR3 length: 18; clone size: -
CDR3 DNA: TGTGCCAGCAGCCGCGGGGGGGGGAATCAGCCCCAGCATTTT; CDR3 protein: CASSRGGGNQPQHF; J gene: TRBJ1-5; D gene: -; V gene: TRBV7-2; CDR3 length: 14; clone size: -
CDR3 DNA: TGCGCCAGCAGTTACGGACAGGGGAGGCAGCCCCAGCATTTT; CDR3 protein: CASSYGQGRQPQHF; J gene: TRBJ1-5; D gene: TRBD1; V gene: TRBV4-1; CDR3 length: 14; clone size: -
CDR3 DNA: TGTGCCACCAGTGACCGACTAGCGGGAGGGTCCTACAATGAGCAGTTCTTC; CDR3 protein: CATSDRLAGGSYNEQFF; J gene: TRBJ2-1; D gene: TRBD2; V gene: TRBV24-1; CDR3 length: 17; clone size: -
CDR3 DNA: TGTGCCACCAGTGAGCGGCGGGATACGCAGTATTTT; CDR3 protein: CATSERRDTQYF; J gene: TRBJ2-3; D gene: -; V gene: TRBV24-1; CDR3 length: 12; clone size: -
CDR3 DNA: TGTGCCAGCAGCCAACTACAGGGGCGCGGCTACACCTTC; CDR3 protein: CASSQLQGRGYTF; J gene: TRBJ1-2; D gene: TRBD1; V gene: TRBV4-2; CDR3 length: 13; clone size: once
CDR3 DNA: TGTGCCAGTAGTAACGACAGGGAGAACACTGAAGCTTTCTTT; CDR3 protein: CASSNDRENTEAFF; J gene: TRBJ1-1; D gene: TRBD1; V gene: TRBV19; CDR3 length: 14; clone size: once
CDR3 DNA: TGTGCCAGCCATGACAGGGGCAATCAGCCCCAGCATTTT; CDR3 protein: CASHDRGNQPQHF; J gene: TRBJ1-5; D gene: TRBD1; V gene: TRBV19; CDR3 length: 13; clone size: once
CDR3 DNA: TGTGCCAGCAGCCTATCGACAGGTTGGGGGACTGAAGCTTTCTTT; CDR3 protein: CASSLSTGWGTEAFF; J gene: TRBJ1-1; D gene: -; V gene: TRBV21-1; CDR3 length: 15; clone size: once
CDR3 DNA: TGTGCCAGCAGCCCTAGGGACAGAGAAGAGACCCAGTACTTC; CDR3 protein: CASSPRDREETQYF; J gene: TRBJ2-5; D gene: TRBD1; V gene: TRBV3-1/TRBV3-2; CDR3 length: 14; clone size: -
CDR3 DNA: TGTGCCAGCAGTTCTACAGATACGCAGTATTTT; CDR3 protein: CASSSTDTQYF; J gene: TRBJ2-3; D gene: -; V gene: TRBV6-2/TRBV6-3; CDR3 length: 11; clone size: once
CDR3 DNA: TGTGCCAGCAGCTACCAATCGGGTGGCTACACCTTC; CDR3 protein: CASSYQSGGYTF; J gene: TRBJ1-2; D gene: -; V gene: TRBV5-6; CDR3 length: 12; clone size: -
CDR3 DNA: TGTGCCAGCAAAAGACAGGGGGCGGGGACTGAAGCTTTCTTT; CDR3 protein: CASKRQGAGTEAFF; J gene: TRBJ1-1; D gene: TRBD1; V gene: TRBV6-5; CDR3 length: 14; clone size: few